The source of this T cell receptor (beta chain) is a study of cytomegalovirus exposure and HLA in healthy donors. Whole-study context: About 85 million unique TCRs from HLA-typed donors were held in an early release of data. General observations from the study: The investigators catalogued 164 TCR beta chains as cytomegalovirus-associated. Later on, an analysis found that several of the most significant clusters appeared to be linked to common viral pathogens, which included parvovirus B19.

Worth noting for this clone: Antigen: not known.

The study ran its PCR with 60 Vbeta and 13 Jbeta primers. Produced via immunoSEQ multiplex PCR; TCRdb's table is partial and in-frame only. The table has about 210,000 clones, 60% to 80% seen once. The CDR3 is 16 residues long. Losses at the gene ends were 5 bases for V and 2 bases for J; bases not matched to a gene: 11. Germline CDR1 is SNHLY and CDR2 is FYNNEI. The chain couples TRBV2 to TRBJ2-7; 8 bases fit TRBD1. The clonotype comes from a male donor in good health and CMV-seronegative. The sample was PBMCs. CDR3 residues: CASSYTTGEDAYEQYF. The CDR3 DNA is TGTGCCAGCAGTTATACGACAGGGGAGGACGCCTACGAGCAGTACTTC.